Presented here are 21 T cell receptor beta chains from one specimen sequenced in a study of cytomegalovirus exposure and HLA in healthy donors (dated by TCRdb to between 2016 and 2019). The library was obtained by the immunoSEQ multiplex PCR assay. For the multiplex PCR, a mixture combining 60 forward primers for TCR Vbeta segments and 13 reverse primers for TCR Jbeta segments was used. The table comes from immuneACCESS by way of TCRdb, which keeps in-frame sequences with V and J called. Part of the clones is missing from these tables; in studies checked, under half for an unresolved V gene and the rest for unknown reasons. The sample yields 150,000 or so clones; around 78% were counted once. Under 2% of the sample comes from the top ten. The sequenced material came from PBMCs. All receptors derive from a man in his forties in good health and CMV-seronegative.

Here the CDR3 DNA reads TGCGCCAGCAGGCGGGACGGAGGAACTAACTATGGCTACACCTTC. Translating gives CASRRDGGTNYGYTF. This sequence joins TRBV5-1 and TRBJ1-2; a weak D match, TRBD1 (5 bases). V was clipped by 5 bases and J by 0 bases, with 14 bases between them. Germline assignment: CDR1 SGHRS and CDR2 YFSETQ. The CDR3 is 15 amino acids.

The rearrangement uses TRBV5-1 and TRBJ2-1, with unresolved D. The length of the CDR3 is 15 residues. Deletions cut 4 bases from V and 7 bases from J, with 18 bases between. From germline, CDR1 is SGHRS and CDR2 YFSETQ. CDR3 residues: CASSAFRTHGNEQFF. The CDR3 coding sequence is TGCGCCAGCAGCGCCTTCAGAACCCACGGGAATGAGCAGTTCTTC.

The genes are TRBV6-5 and TRBJ2-1; D unresolved. Germline lookup yields CDR1 MNHEY and CDR2 SVGAGI. Trimming cost V 5 bases and J 12 bases, with 14 bases left between them. This CDR3 region has 12 residues. The CDR3 DNA sequence: TGTGCCAGCAGTACTGGAACGGGTCGGCAGTTCTTC. This codes for CASSTGTGRQFF.

The chain links TRBV9 to TRBJ1-4; 9 bases match TRBD1. After removal of 2 bases from V and 11 bases from J, the junction contained 7 bases not matched to a gene. CDR1 and CDR2 from the germline V gene are SGDLS and YYNGEE. The CDR3 is 14 amino acids. This chain's CDR3 is CASSVNRGRGKLFF. CDR3 nucleotides: TGTGCCAGCAGCGTCAACAGGGGGCGGGGGAAACTGTTTTTT.

This clone was counted only a few times. The V call is TRBV19, the J call TRBJ2-1, with TRBD1 matching 9 bases. Unmatched junction bases numbered 8, after V lost 1 base and J lost 7 bases. Looked up from germline, CDR1 is LNHDA and CDR2 is SQIVND (reference sequence). The CDR3 spans 16 residues. This CDR3 is CASSIGTGGMGNEQFF. The DNA for the CDR3 is TGTGCCAGTAGTATAGGCACAGGGGGCATGGGGAATGAGCAGTTCTTC.

This sequence joins TRBV7-9 and TRBJ2-1; D not certain. V lost 5 bases, J lost 12 bases, and 11 bases lay in between. The CDR3 extends over 11 amino acids. Germline-derived CDR1 and CDR2 are SEHNR and FQNEAQ (reference sequence). The CDR3 coding sequence is TGTGCCAGCAGCGAGGTGGAGAGGCAGTTCTTC. Residues: CASSEVERQFF.

The chain carries TRBV28 and TRBJ2-1, with 12 nucleotides matching TRBD2. V shed 5 bases, J shed 8 bases, and the junction held 10 bases outside the gene matches. There are 16 residues in the CDR3. Germline CDR1 reads MDHEN; CDR2 reads SYDVKM. As DNA, the CDR3 is TGTGCCAGCAGTCGTCTAGCGGGAGGGCGGTTGCATGAGCAGTTCTTC. It codes for CASSRLAGGRLHEQFF.

This clone was picked up a small number of times. CDR3 nucleotides: TGTGCCAGCAGCTTGGCGTCAGGGCGTCTCTCTTCCGGAAACACCATATATTTT. As protein: CASSLASGRLSSGNTIYF. This rearrangement joins TRBV5-4 to TRBJ1-3, with D possibly being TRBD1 (5 bases). The CDR3 runs to 18 residues. CDR1 and CDR2 (germline): SGHNT, YYREEE (reference sequence). V was clipped by 0 bases and J by 4 bases, with 20 bases between them.

The J gene is TRBJ1-1, the V gene TRBV14; D is unclear. The V gene's germline CDR1 is SGHDN and CDR2 FVKESK. V gave up 0 bases and J gave up 7 bases, with 15 bases separating them. CDR3 length equals 15 residues. The CDR3 here is CASSQDLRGSGEAFF. Here the CDR3 DNA reads TGTGCCAGCAGCCAAGATTTGCGGGGAAGCGGTGAAGCTTTCTTT.

In this sample, this clone turned up once. The gene calls are TRBV11-2 and TRBJ2-1, with D possibly being TRBD1 (5 bases). CDR1 SGHAT and CDR2 FQNNGV come from the germline V gene. The CDR3 sequence is 15 residues long. The ends were cut back, 7 bases at V and 4 bases at J, with 17 bases in the middle. The CDR3 nucleotides read TGTGCCAGCACCGAATTTGCAGGGCGATACAATGAGCAGTTCTTC. Translated, it gives CASTEFAGRYNEQFF.

The chain has TRBV14 and TRBJ2-1; TRBD2 agrees at 9 bases. This CDR3 spans 17 amino acids. Germline V CDR1 and CDR2: SGHDN, FVKESK. Germline trimming cut 2 bases from V and 9 bases from J; bases unmatched to any gene: 14. CDR3 nucleotides: TGTGCCAGCAGCCAAAGAGGTAGCGGGAGCCTTTATATTGAGCAGTTCTTC. Amino acid sequence: CASSQRGSGSLYIEQFF.

CDR3 sequence: CASRGASYPPYEQYF. CDR3 coding DNA: TGTGCCAGCAGGGGCGCTAGCTACCCACCCTACGAGCAGTACTTC. J is TRBJ2-7 and V is TRBV6-1; perhaps TRBD2 as D (5 bases). The CDR3 is 15 residues long. V shed 6 bases and J shed 2 bases, with 17 bases lying between them. The V gene's germline CDR1 is MNHNS and CDR2 SASEGT.

The chain has TRBV28 and TRBJ2-7, with 10 positions matching TRBD2. CDR1 and CDR2 (germline): MDHEN, SYDVKM. Unmatched junction bases numbered 12, after V lost 6 bases and J lost 4 bases. This CDR3 spans 16 amino acids. The CDR3 protein is CASRPYHSGRLYEQYF. The CDR3 DNA is TGTGCCAGCAGGCCTTACCATAGCGGGAGGTTATACGAGCAGTACTTC. Together with reference TRBV28 and TRBJ2-7, the CDR3 gives the full variable domain: DVKVTQSSRYLVKRTGEKVFLECVQDMDHENMFWYRQDPGLGLRLIYFSYDVKMKEKGDIPEGYSVSREKKERFSLILESASTNQTSMYLCASRPYHSGRLYEQYFGPGTRLTVT.

The table lists this clone with a few counts. The gene calls are TRBV7-9 and TRBJ1-1; TRBD1 is a possible D gene (6 bases). The CDR3 is 16 residues long. Germline values: CDR1 SEHNR, CDR2 FQNEAQ (reference sequence). The germline V and J ends were trimmed by 2 bases and 4 bases, with 17 bases remaining between them. This chain's CDR3 is CASSLQLSRGSTEAFF. The CDR3 DNA reads as TGTGCCAGCAGCTTACAACTATCTAGGGGGAGCACTGAAGCTTTCTTT.

The genes are TRBV5-6 and TRBJ2-1; 9 bases agree with TRBD2. Germline V gives CDR1 SGHDT, CDR2 YYEEEE. Losses at the gene ends were 1 base for V and 5 bases for J; bases not matched to a gene: 7. The CDR3 sequence is 16 residues long. The CDR3 loop is CASSLRVAGVHNEQFF. CDR3 nucleotide sequence: TGTGCCAGCAGCTTGAGAGTAGCGGGAGTTCACAATGAGCAGTTCTTC.

V gene TRBV5-5 combines with J gene TRBJ2-7; D remains ambiguous. V lost 2 bases and J lost 2, with 14 bases in between. The CDR3 runs to 15 residues. Germline assignment: CDR1 SGHKS and CDR2 YYEKEE (reference sequence). This CDR3 reads CASSLFFARTYEQYF. CDR3 DNA sequence: TGTGCCAGCAGCTTATTCTTCGCTAGAACCTACGAGCAGTACTTC.

J is TRBJ2-7 and V is TRBV9; the match to TRBD1 covers 9 bases. J was trimmed by 2 bases and V by 3 bases; bases with no gene match: 0. Germline V lookup: CDR1 SGDLS, CDR2 YYNGEE. The CDR3 length is 13 residues. The CDR3 here is CASSGTGAYEQYF. CDR3 DNA: TGTGCCAGCAGCGGGACAGGGGCCTACGAGCAGTACTTC. Full variable domain (missing parts from reference TRBV9 and TRBJ2-7): DSGVTQTPKHLITATGQRVTLRCSPRSGDLSVYWYQQSLDQGLQFLIQYYNGEERAKGNILERFSAQQFPDLHSELNLSSLELGDSALYFCASSGTGAYEQYFGPGTRLTVT.

The rearrangement joins TRBV6-1 to TRBJ2-5, with a weak D call TRBD2 (6 bases). The last part of the DNA fits TRBJ2-7 better; the J call may be wrong. CDR1 is MNHNS, CDR2 SASEGT, per germline. The CDR3 length is 14 residues. The CDR3 DNA follows: TGTGCCAGCAGTATTCGGACTAATGACTACGAGCAGTACTTC. This sequence encodes CASSIRTNDYEQYF.

The rearrangement links TRBV28 to TRBJ2-5, with 7 positions matching TRBD1. The J call may be faulty, since TRBJ2-7 better matches the DNA end. CDR1 and CDR2 from the germline V gene are MDHEN and SYDVKM. The CDR3 loop spans 15 amino acids. CDR3 coding DNA: TGTGCCAGCAGCGTCCTAGACAGGGAGTCCTACGAGCAGTACTTC. Its protein is CASSVLDRESYEQYF.

The chain couples TRBV7-8 to TRBJ2-2; D uncertain. Germline CDR1 SGHVS, CDR2 FQNEAQ. The CDR3 totals 14 residues. V lost 1 base and J lost 4, with 7 bases in between. The CDR3 bases are TGTGCCAGCAGCTTAGGAAAAGCCACCGGGGAGCTGTTTTTT. Protein sequence: CASSLGKATGELFF.

This chain uses TRBV2 with TRBJ1-2; D gene unclear. V lost 4 bases to trimming and J lost 7 bases, with 7 bases between them. CDR1 and CDR2 from the germline V gene are SNHLY and FYNNEI. The CDR3 spans 11 residues. The CDR3 here is CASSAGTGYTF. The CDR3, as DNA: TGTGCCAGCAGTGCTGGCACTGGCTACACCTTC. Combining the CDR3 with reference TRBV2 and TRBJ1-2 gives the whole variable domain EPEVTQTPSHQVTQMGQEVILRCVPISNHLYFYWYRQILGQKVEFLVSFYNNEISEKSEIFDDQFSVERPDGSNFTLKIRSTKLEDSAMYFCASSAGTGYTFGSGTRLTVV.